These 9 T cell receptor beta chains came from one sample sequenced in a study of blood T cells in healthy people across ages. PCR was performed a second time for about 7 to 11 cycles using a sample-barcoded 5' primer and a J-beta primer mix. Via MiXCR, TCRdb re-called the 5' RACE reads, giving one row per CDR3 protein. This sample has around 1,000,000 distinct CDR3 sequences, with approximately 25% found just once. Another study also made use of these data, one on T cells of mothers and their children.

The sample taken for sequencing was blood. The receptors were gathered from a girl aged 2-15 years in good health.

The chain recombines TRBV12-3 or TRBV12-4 with TRBJ2-7, with a possible D match to TRBD2 (5 bases). The V end was cut by 7 bases, the J end by 5 bases, with 15 bases between. The CDR3 contains 13 residues. DNA for the CDR3: TGTGCCAGCACCCCAGGAGGAAGCAACGAGCAGTACTTC. Translation: CASTPGGSNEQYF.

The V call is TRBV11-2, the J call TRBJ2-1; TRBD2 matches at 8 bases. The CDR3 extends over 16 amino acids. Trimming took 1 base from V and 4 from J; bases not matched to a gene: 6. CDR1 and CDR2 (germline): SGHAT, FQNNGV. DNA for the CDR3: TGTGCCAGCAGCTTAGGGGGTAGCGGGGATTACAATGAGCAGTTCTTC. Translating it yields CASSLGGSGDYNEQFF.

V is TRBV5-4 and J is TRBJ2-4, with D perhaps TRBD2 (5 bases). Germline V CDR1 and CDR2: SGHNT, YYREEE (reference sequence). This CDR3 comprises 15 residues. The V end was cut by 0 bases, the J end by 9 bases, with 16 bases between. Here the CDR3 reads CASSLDASRVPIQYF. The CDR3 DNA is TGTGCCAGCAGCTTGGATGCTAGCCGAGTCCCCATTCAGTACTTC.

The chain joins TRBV4-1 to TRBJ1-2; possibly TRBD1 for D (5 bases). Deletions cut 0 bases from V and 6 bases from J, with 8 bases between. Germline values: CDR1 MGHRA, CDR2 YSYEKL. The CDR3 covers 13 residues. CDR3 DNA: TGCGCCAGCAGCCAAGATTTGGGGCATGGCTACACCTTC. This encodes CASSQDLGHGYTF.

The chain recombines TRBV7-3 with TRBJ1-2; D is unclear. Germline CDR1 reads SGHTA; CDR2 reads FQGTGA. The CDR3 is 11 residues long. V dropped 2 bases and J dropped 8 bases, with 6 bases sitting between them. The CDR3 region has the DNA TGTGCCAGCAGCTTACCACCCGGCTACACCTTC. Amino acid sequence: CASSLPPGYTF.

The rearrangement links TRBV3-1 to TRBJ1-5; D uncertain. V lost 1 base and J lost 5, with 12 bases in between. Per germline, CDR1 LGHDT and CDR2 YNNKEL (reference sequence). This CDR3 spans 15 amino acids. CDR3 loop: CASSQGRAKYQPQHF. The CDR3 region has the DNA TGTGCCAGCAGCCAAGGAAGGGCAAAATATCAGCCCCAGCATTTT. Full variable domain (outside the CDR3, taken from reference TRBV3-1 and TRBJ1-5): DTAVSQTPKYLVTQMGNDKSIKCEQNLGHDTMYWYKQDSKKFLKIMFSYNNKELIINETVPNRFSPKSPDKAHLNLHINSLELGDSAVYFCASSQGRAKYQPQHFGDGTRLSIL.

In its sample, this clonotype was seen a few times. The chain employs TRBV10-3 and TRBJ2-7, with 10 bases identical to TRBD1. In germline, CDR1 is ENHRY, CDR2 SYGVKD. Germline trimming cut 5 bases from V and 3 bases from J; bases unmatched to any gene: 4. The CDR3 loop spans 14 amino acids. CDR3 sequence (DNA): TGTGCCATCAGTCCCGGGACAGGGGTCTACGAGCAGTACTTC. Translated: CAISPGTGVYEQYF.

This clonotype was seen more than once but under ten times. The rearrangement uses TRBV29-1 and TRBJ2-2, with D possibly matching TRBD1 (6 bases). The V end was cut by 3 bases, the J end by 2 bases, with 13 bases between. Germline V lookup: CDR1 SQVTM, CDR2 ANQGSEA. The CDR3 has 15 residues. The DNA for the CDR3 is TGCAGCGTTGACGTCAGGGGCCTTAACACCGGGGAGCTGTTTTTT. This translates into CSVDVRGLNTGELFF.

This clonotype was observed a handful of times. The CDR3 loop reads CASRTGAVYEQYF. CDR3 DNA: TGCGCCAGCAGGACAGGGGCCGTCTACGAGCAGTACTTC. The genes are TRBV10-2 and TRBJ2-7; 8 bases agree with TRBD1. Germline-derived CDR1 and CDR2 are WSHSY and SAAADI. The length of the CDR3 is 13 residues. After removal of 6 bases from V and 3 bases from J, the junction contained 4 bases not matched to a gene.